The 10 T cell receptor beta chains presented below share a single source sample, sequenced in a study of human T cells and chemical hapten exposure. TCRdb processed the RACE reads anew with MiXCR; each CDR3 protein has one entry. Of about 110,000 distinct CDR3 sequences listed, roughly 10% are singletons. The time point was: patch test 2, 6 weeks after DPC sensitization. As for treatment: therapeutic diphenylcyclopropenone sensitization with weekly scalp DPC. This specimen was whole blood, taken in connection with sensitization to the hapten diphenylcyclopropenone (DPC). Receptor source: a woman aged 40 to 49 with alopecia areata. Some clones in this sample may be carry-over from other donors' samples.

DNA of the CDR3: TGTGCCAGCAGCTTAGGAGGGACTAGCGGCGACAATGAGCAGTTCTTC. Its translation is CASSLGGTSGDNEQFF. The rearrangement joins TRBV7-2 to TRBJ2-1; 11 bases fit TRBD2. The length of the CDR3 is 16 residues. V dropped 1 base and J dropped 5; count of bases not matched to a gene: 4. CDR1 is SGHTA and CDR2 is FQGNSA in the germline V gene.

The genes are TRBV4-1 and TRBJ2-7; D is unresolved. CDR3 length equals 13 residues. The V end was cut by 0 bases, the J end by 2 bases, with 5 bases between. Germline V gene sequence: CDR1 MGHRA, CDR2 YSYEKL. The CDR3 coding sequence is TGCGCCAGCAGCCAAGAAACAGCCTACGAGCAGTACTTC. Residues: CASSQETAYEQYF.

This clonotype occurred many times. V gene TRBV28 combines with J gene TRBJ1-6; 7 bases are shared with TRBD1. Trimming removed 5 bases from V and 12 bases from J; junction bases left unmatched: 10. The CDR3 sequence is 14 residues long. Germline assignment: CDR1 MDHEN and CDR2 SYDVKM. CDR3 sequence: CASSLRQGHGPLHF. The CDR3 DNA reads TGTGCCAGCAGTCTAAGACAGGGCCATGGACCCCTCCACTTT.

This clonotype has ten or more counts. The chain carries TRBV29-1 and TRBJ1-1; D not certain. The germline V gene encodes CDR1 SQVTM and CDR2 ANQGSEA. V was clipped by 7 bases and J by 3 bases, with 12 bases between them. The CDR3 loop spans 12 amino acids. As DNA, the CDR3 is TGCAGCGGACTCGCCAGCCACACTGAAGCTTTCTTT. It encodes CSGLASHTEAFF. The full variable domain, completed using reference TRBV29-1 and TRBJ1-1, is SAVISQKPSRDICQRGTSLTIQCQVDSQVTMMFWYRQQPGQSLTLIATANQGSEATYESGFVIDKFPISRPNLTFSTLTVSNMSPEDSSIYLCSGLASHTEAFFGQGTRLTVV.

Only a few counts were recorded for this clonotype. The V and J genes are TRBV9 and TRBJ2-7; 9 bases line up with TRBD1. The trim removed 2 bases at V and 4 bases at J, leaving 7 bases unmatched. The CDR3 has 15 amino acids. Germline V gene data show CDR1 as SGDLS and CDR2 as YYNGEE. CDR3 region: CASSVSGQGWYEQYF. CDR3 sequence (DNA): TGTGCCAGCAGCGTCTCGGGACAGGGATGGTACGAGCAGTACTTC.

This clonotype was detected ten times or more. V is TRBV6-6 and J is TRBJ2-7; 9 bases fit TRBD1. V gave up 7 bases and J gave up 2 bases; unmatched junction bases: 15. The CDR3 extends over 17 amino acids. The germline V gene has CDR1 MNHNY and CDR2 SVGAGI (reference sequence). The CDR3 DNA reads as TGTGCCAGCAAAGTAAACTCGTGGACAGGGGATCCCTACGAGCAGTACTTC. Translating it yields CASKVNSWTGDPYEQYF.

In this sample, this clonotype turned up many times. The rearrangement uses TRBV20-1 and TRBJ2-3; D not certain. Trimming took off 5 bases at V and 6 bases at J, with 12 bases between the two ends. This CDR3 has 12 residues. Germline CDR1 and CDR2: DFQATT and SNEGSKA (reference sequence). The CDR3 sequence: CSAYLRIDTQYF. Written as DNA, the CDR3 is TGCAGTGCTTACCTAAGGATCGATACGCAGTATTTT.

This clonotype was observed a few times. The chain has TRBV29-1 and TRBJ1-2; 9 positions match TRBD1. The CDR3 contains 13 residues. With V trimmed by 5 bases and J by 3 bases, 4 bases remained unmatched. Germline V gene sequence: CDR1 SQVTM, CDR2 ANQGSEA. The CDR3 region is CSVRRTGDYGYTF. DNA for the CDR3: TGCAGCGTTCGAAGGACAGGGGACTATGGCTACACCTTC. Full variable domain (outside the CDR3, taken from reference TRBV29-1 and TRBJ1-2): SAVISQKPSRDICQRGTSLTIQCQVDSQVTMMFWYRQQPGQSLTLIATANQGSEATYESGFVIDKFPISRPNLTFSTLTVSNMSPEDSSIYLCSVRRTGDYGYTFGSGTRLTVV.

On this clonotype itself: A much larger clone sits a single nucleotide away, making a read error possible. The J gene is TRBJ2-3, the V gene TRBV20-1, with no clear D. Germline V gives CDR1 DFQATT, CDR2 SNEGSKA (reference sequence). The CDR3 is made up of 14 amino acids. Here the CDR3 reads CSPGSPARRDTQDF. CDR3 DNA: TGCAGCCCCGGGTCCCCGGCGCGAAGAGATACGCAGGATTTT.

This clonotype was picked up many times. The V gene is TRBV5-6, the J gene TRBJ1-2, with 9 bases identical to TRBD1. CDR1 is SGHDT and CDR2 is YYEEEE in the germline V gene. The CDR3 has 15 residues. V trimming: 3 bases; J trimming: 6 bases; junction bases outside the gene matches: 9. The chain's CDR3 is CASSWAGTGNDGYTF. DNA for the CDR3: TGTGCCAGCAGCTGGGCCGGGACAGGGAATGATGGCTACACCTTC.